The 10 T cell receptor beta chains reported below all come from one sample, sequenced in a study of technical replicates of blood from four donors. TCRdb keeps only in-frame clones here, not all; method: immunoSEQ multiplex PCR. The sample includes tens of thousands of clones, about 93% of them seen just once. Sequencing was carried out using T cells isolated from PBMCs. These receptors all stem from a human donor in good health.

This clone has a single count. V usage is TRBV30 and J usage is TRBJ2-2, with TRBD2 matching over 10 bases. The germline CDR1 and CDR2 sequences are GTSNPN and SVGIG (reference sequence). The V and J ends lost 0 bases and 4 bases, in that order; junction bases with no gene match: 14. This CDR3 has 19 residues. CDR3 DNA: TGTGCCTGGAGTGTACTAAGCGGGGGGGCCGCCTTTTTCACCGGGGAGCTGTTTTTT. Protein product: CAWSVLSGGAAFFTGELFF.

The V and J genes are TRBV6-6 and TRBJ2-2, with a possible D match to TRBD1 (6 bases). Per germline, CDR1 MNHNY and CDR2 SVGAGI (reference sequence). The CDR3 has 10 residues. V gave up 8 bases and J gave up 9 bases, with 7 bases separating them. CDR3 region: CASRDRELFF. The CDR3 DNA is TGTGCCAGCCGGGACAGGGAGCTGTTTTTT.

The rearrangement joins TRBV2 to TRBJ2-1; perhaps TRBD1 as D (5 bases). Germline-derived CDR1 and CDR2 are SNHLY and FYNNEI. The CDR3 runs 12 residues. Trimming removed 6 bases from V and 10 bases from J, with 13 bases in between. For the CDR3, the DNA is TGTGCCAGCAGGGCCCAGGGTGAAGAGCAGTTCTTC. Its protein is CASRAQGEEQFF.

The CDR3 DNA is TGTGCCAGCAGCCTTCCACTTAAAGGGGAATGGAGCTACGAGCAGTACTTC. Translated: CASSLPLKGEWSYEQYF. This sequence joins TRBV11-2 and TRBJ2-7; a possible D gene is TRBD1 (5 bases). The CDR3 has 17 amino acids. V gave up 5 bases and J gave up 3 bases, with 23 bases separating them. Germline V gene data show CDR1 as SGHAT and CDR2 as FQNNGV.

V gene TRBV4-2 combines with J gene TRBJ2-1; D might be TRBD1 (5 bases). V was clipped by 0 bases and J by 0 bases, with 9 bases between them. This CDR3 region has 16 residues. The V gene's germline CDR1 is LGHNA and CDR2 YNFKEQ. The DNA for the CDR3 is TGTGCCAGCAGCCAAGATGGGGCGAGCTCCTACAATGAGCAGTTCTTC. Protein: CASSQDGASSYNEQFF.

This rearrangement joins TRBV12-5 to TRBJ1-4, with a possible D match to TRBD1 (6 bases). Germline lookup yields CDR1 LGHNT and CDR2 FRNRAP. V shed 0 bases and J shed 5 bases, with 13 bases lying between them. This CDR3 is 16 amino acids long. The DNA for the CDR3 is TGTGCTAGTGGTTTGGTACGGGGCCAGGGGAATGAAAAACTGTTTTTT. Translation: CASGLVRGQGNEKLFF. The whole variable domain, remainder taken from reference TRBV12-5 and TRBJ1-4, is DARVTQTPRHKVTEMGQEVTMRCQPILGHNTVFWYRQTMMQGLELLAYFRNRAPLDDSGMPKDRFSAEMPDATLATLKIQPSEPRDSAVYFCASGLVRGQGNEKLFFGSGTQLSVL.

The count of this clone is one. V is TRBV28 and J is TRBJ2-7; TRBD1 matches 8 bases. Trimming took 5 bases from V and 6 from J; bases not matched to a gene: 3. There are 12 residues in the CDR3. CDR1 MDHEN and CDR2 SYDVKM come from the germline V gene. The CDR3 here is CASSPRGPEQYF. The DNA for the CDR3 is TGTGCCAGCAGTCCCAGGGGGCCCGAGCAGTACTTC.

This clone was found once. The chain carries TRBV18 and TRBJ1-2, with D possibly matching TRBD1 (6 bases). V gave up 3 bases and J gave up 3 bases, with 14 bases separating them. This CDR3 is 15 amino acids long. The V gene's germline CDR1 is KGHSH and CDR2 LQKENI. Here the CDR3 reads CASSPPRGGDYGYTF. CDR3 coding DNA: TGTGCCAGCTCACCGCCGAGGGGGGGGGACTATGGCTACACCTTC.

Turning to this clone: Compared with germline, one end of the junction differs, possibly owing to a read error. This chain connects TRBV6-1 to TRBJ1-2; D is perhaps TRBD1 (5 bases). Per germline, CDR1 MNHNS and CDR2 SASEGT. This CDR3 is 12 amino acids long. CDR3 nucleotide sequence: TGTGCCAGCAGTGCCAGGGACTACGGCTACACCTTC. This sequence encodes CASSARDYGYTF.

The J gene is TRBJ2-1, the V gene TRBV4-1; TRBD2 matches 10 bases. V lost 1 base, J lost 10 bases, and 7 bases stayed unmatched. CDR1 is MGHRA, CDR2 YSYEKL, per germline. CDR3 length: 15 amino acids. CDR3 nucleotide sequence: TGCGCCAGCAGCCAAGGGCTAGCGGGAGTAGGAGAGCAGTTCTTC. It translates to CASSQGLAGVGEQFF.